This T cell receptor beta chain was obtained from a study of OX40 agonist ivuxolimab in advanced cancers. Assay: immunoSEQ multiplex PCR; the TCRdb copy retains only in-frame clones and omits some. This table holds about 54,000 clones, 84% found once. This CDR3 contains 15 residues. V was cut by 4 bases and J by 7 bases, with 19 bases left in between. Germline CDR1 is SGDLS and CDR2 is YYNGEE. Source: CD4+ or CD8+ T cells sorted from blood, taken in a trial of the OX40 agonist ivuxolimab. The chain combines TRBV9 with TRBJ2-3, with D possibly called TRBD1 or TRBD2 (5 bases each). The sequence was collected from an adult with an advanced solid tumor such as melanoma, head and neck, liver or kidney cancer. CDR3 in DNA: TGTGCCAGCAGCTCGAGGGGTCCAGGTAGGAATACGCAGTATTTT. It translates to CASSSRGPGRNTQYF.